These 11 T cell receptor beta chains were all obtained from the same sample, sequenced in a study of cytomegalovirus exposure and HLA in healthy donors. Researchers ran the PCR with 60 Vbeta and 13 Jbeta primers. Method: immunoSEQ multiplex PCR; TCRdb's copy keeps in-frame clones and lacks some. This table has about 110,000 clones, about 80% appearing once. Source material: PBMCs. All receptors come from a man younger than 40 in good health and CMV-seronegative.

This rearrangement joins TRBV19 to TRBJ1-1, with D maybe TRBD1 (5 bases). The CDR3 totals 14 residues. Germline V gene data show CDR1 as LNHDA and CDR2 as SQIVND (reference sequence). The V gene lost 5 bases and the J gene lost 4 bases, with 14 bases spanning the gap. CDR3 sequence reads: CASSPSQGTTEAFF. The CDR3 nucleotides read TGTGCCAGTAGTCCCTCCCAGGGCACCACTGAAGCTTTCTTT.

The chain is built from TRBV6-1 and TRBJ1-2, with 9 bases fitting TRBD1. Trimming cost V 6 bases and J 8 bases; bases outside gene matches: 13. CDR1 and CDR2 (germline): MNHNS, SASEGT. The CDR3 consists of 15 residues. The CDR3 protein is CASSWDREGLKGYTF. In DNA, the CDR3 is TGTGCCAGCAGCTGGGACAGGGAGGGCCTTAAGGGCTACACCTTC.

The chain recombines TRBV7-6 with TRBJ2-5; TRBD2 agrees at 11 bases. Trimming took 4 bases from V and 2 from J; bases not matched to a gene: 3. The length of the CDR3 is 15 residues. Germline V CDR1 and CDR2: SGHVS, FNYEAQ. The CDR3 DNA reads TGTGCCAGCAGCTCTCTAGCGGGAGGACAAGAGACCCAGTACTTC. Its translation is CASSSLAGGQETQYF.

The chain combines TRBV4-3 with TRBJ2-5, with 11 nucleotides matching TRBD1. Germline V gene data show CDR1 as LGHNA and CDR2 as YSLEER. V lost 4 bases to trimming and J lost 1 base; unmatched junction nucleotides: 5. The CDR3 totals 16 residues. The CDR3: CASSRTGTGGQETQYF. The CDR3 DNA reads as TGCGCCAGCAGCCGAACCGGGACAGGGGGCCAAGAGACCCAGTACTTC.

The CDR3, as DNA: TGTGCCAGCAGTGAAGCCGGAGGGACGGGGGACGAGCAGTACTTC. This gives the protein CASSEAGGTGDEQYF. The chain uses TRBV6-1 and TRBJ2-7, with D maybe TRBD2 (6 bases). The V and J ends lost 0 bases and 5 bases respectively, with 14 bases between them. The germline CDR1 and CDR2 sequences are MNHNS and SASEGT. The CDR3 spans 15 residues.

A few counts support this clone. The CDR3 protein is CASSLQGAGNQPQHF. For the CDR3, the DNA is TGCGCCAGCAGCCTACAGGGGGCTGGCAATCAGCCCCAGCATTTT. The chain combines TRBV10-2 with TRBJ1-5; 9 bases agree with TRBD1. The CDR3 has 15 amino acids. CDR1 is WSHSY, CDR2 SAAADI, per germline. V gave up 6 bases and J gave up 2 bases; unmatched junction bases: 5.

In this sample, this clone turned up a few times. The CDR3 DNA sequence: TGTGCCAGCAGGTTAACAGGGGGGAACACTGAAGCTTTCTTT. Its protein is CASRLTGGNTEAFF. This sequence joins TRBV7-9 and TRBJ1-1; TRBD1 agrees at 8 bases. Germline-derived CDR1 and CDR2 are SEHNR and FQNEAQ (reference sequence). The CDR3 is 14 amino acids. The V segment lost 6 bases and the J segment 1 base; nucleotides outside the gene matches: 4. Based on the CDR3 plus reference TRBV7-9 and TRBJ1-1, the full variable domain is DTGVSQNPRHKITKRGQNVTFRCDPISEHNRLYWYRQTLGQGPEFLTYFQNEAQLEKSRLLSDRFSAERPKGSFSTLEIQRTEQGDSAMYLCASRLTGGNTEAFFGQGTRLTVV.

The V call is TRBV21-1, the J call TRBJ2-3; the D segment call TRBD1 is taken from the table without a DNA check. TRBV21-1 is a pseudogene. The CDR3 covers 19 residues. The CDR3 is CASSKAPWAGGLGTDTQYF. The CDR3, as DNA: TGTGCCAGCAGCAAAGCCCCCTGGGCAGGGGGCTTGGGTACAGATACGCAGTATTTT.

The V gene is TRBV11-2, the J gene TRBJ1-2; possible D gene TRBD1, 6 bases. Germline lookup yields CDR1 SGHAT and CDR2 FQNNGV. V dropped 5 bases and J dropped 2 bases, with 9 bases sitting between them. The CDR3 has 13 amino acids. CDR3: CASSLGQNYGYTF. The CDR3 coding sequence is TGTGCCAGCAGCCTGGGACAAAACTATGGCTACACCTTC.

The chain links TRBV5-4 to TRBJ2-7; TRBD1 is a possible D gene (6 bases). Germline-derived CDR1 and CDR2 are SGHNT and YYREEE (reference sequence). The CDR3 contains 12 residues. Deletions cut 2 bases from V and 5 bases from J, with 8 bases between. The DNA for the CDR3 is TGTGCCAGCAGCTTACAGGGAAACGAGCAGTACTTC. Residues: CASSLQGNEQYF.

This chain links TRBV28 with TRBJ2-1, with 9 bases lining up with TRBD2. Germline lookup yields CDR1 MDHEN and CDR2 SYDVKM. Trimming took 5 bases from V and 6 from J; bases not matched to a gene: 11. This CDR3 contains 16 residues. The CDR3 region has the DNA TGTGCCAGCAGTCAGGGTGGTGGGCGGGAGGGCAATGAGCAGTTCTTC. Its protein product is CASSQGGGREGNEQFF. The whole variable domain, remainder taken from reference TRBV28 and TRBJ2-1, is DVKVTQSSRYLVKRTGEKVFLECVQDMDHENMFWYRQDPGLGLRLIYFSYDVKMKEKGDIPEGYSVSREKKERFSLILESASTNQTSMYLCASSQGGGREGNEQFFGPGTRLTVL.